The sequence of this T cell receptor (beta chain) was determined in a study of blood T cell repertoires in COVID-19. At the level of the study: T cells, B-cell-depleted T cells, or PBMCs provided the cDNA or gDNA that served as material.

This clone turned up a few times. V lost 8 bases to trimming and J lost 4 bases, with 18 bases between them. The germline V gene encodes CDR1 MNHEY and CDR2 SVGAGI. The CDR3 length is 15 residues. Authors' methods: Counts of nucleated cells, estimated from reference gene primer amplification, were obtained. The table came from immunoSEQ multiplex PCR; TCRdb's copy has only in-frame clones and leaves some out. For V, J and clone size, that table is used; D and trimming come from the DNA. The top ten clones hold over 2% of a sample with 120,000 or so clones, more than 60% of them seen once. The chain employs TRBV6-5 and TRBJ2-1; D may be TRBD1 (7 bases). This sequence originates from a woman aged 70-85 years with acute or convalescent COVID-19. The sequenced sample consisted of peripheral blood. CDR3 nucleotide sequence: TGTGCCAGCGGAGGGGACAGCCGACGGTACAATGAGCAGTTCTTC. It yields the protein CASGGDSRRYNEQFF.